The present entry profiles one T cell receptor beta chain with its context. The antigen is unknown. This entry comes from a study of lymphopenia after photon versus proton radiotherapy. Trimming cost V 4 bases and J 6 bases, with 12 bases left between them. Germline V gives CDR1 SEHNR, CDR2 FQNEAQ (reference sequence). The CDR3 is made up of 14 amino acids. Only in-frame clones appear in the TCRdb table, and some are missing; sequencing was by immunoSEQ multiplex PCR. The repertoire holds about 50,000 clones, with roughly 90% as singletons. Study-wide findings and caveats: Post-nadir TCR diversity decline inversely tracked overall survival among those who died. Post-nadir diversity loss with photons came from oligoclonal expansion, particularly CD8+ Temra cells. Better survival with proton therapy was suggested as possible, not demonstrated. Relative stability marked proton patients; photon patients lost diversity and naive cells.

This clonotype was obtained from a woman between 35 and 50 years old with cholangiocarcinoma. Sequencing was performed on peripheral blood, taken from a patient treated with photon-based radiotherapy. The V gene is TRBV7-9, the J gene TRBJ2-2; D possibly uses TRBD1 or TRBD2 (5 bases each). The CDR3 protein is CASSSRDGPGELFF. CDR3 in DNA: TGTGCCAGCAGCTCACGGGACGGCCCCGGGGAGCTGTTTTTT.